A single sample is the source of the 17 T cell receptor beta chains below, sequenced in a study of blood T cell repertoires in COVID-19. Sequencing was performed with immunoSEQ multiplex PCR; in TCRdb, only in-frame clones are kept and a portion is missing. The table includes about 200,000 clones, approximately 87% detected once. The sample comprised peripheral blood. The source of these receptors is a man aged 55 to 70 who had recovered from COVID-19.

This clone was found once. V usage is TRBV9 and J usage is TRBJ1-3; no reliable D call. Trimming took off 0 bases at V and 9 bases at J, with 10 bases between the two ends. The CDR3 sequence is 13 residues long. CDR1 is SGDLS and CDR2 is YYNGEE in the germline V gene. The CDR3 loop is CASSVATPGTIYF. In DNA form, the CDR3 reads TGTGCCAGCAGCGTAGCGACCCCGGGCACCATATATTTT.

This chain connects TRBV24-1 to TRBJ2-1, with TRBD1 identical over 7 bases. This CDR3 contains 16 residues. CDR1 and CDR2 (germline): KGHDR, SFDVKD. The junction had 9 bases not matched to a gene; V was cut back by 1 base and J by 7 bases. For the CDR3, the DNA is TGTGCCACCAGTGATTTTTGGCAGGGGGTTACTAATGAGCAGTTCTTC. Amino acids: CATSDFWQGVTNEQFF.

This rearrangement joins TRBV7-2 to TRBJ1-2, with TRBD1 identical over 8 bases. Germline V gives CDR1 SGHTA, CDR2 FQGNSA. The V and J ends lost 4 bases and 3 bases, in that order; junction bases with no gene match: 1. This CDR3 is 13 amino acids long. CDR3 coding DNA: TGTGCCAGCAGCTCGACAGGGGACTATGGCTACACCTTC. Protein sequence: CASSSTGDYGYTF.

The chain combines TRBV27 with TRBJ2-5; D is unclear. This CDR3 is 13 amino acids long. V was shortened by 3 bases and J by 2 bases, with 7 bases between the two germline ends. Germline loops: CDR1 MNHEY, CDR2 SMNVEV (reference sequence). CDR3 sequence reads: CASSLSGQETQYF. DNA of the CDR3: TGTGCCAGCAGTTTGTCCGGGCAAGAGACCCAGTACTTC.

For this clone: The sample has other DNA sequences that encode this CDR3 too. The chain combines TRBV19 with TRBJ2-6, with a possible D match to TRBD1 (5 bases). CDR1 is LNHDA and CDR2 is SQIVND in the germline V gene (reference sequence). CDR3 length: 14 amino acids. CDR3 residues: CASSQGSGANVLTF. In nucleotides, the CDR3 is TGTGCTTCAAGCCAGGGCTCTGGGGCCAACGTCCTGACTTTC.

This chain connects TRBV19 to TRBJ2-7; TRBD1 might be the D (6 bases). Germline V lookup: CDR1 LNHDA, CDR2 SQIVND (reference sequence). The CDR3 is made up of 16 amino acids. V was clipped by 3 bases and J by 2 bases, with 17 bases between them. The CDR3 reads CASSMIGVDRAYEQYF. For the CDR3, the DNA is TGTGCCAGTAGTATGATTGGTGTGGACAGAGCCTACGAGCAGTACTTC. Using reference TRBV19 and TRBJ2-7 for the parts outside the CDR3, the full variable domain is DGGITQSPKYLFRKEGQNVTLSCEQNLNHDAMYWYRQDPGQGLRLIYYSQIVNDFQKGDIAEGYSVSREKKESFPLTVTSAQKNPTAFYLCASSMIGVDRAYEQYFGPGTRLTVT.

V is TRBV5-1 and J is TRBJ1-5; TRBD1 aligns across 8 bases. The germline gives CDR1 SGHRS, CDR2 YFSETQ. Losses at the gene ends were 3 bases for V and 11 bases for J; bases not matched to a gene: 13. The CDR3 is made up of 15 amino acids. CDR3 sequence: CASSWARDRSRTQHF. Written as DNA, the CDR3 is TGCGCCAGCAGCTGGGCCCGGGACAGGTCCCGGACCCAGCATTTT.

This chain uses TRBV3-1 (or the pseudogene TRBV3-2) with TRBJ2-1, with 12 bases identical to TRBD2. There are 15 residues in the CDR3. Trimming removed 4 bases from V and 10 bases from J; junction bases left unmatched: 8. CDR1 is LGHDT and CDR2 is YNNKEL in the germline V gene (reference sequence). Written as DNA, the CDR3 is TGTGCCAGCAGCCCACGACTAGCGGGAGCAGGGGAGCAGTTCTTC. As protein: CASSPRLAGAGEQFF.

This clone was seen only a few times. For the CDR3, the DNA is TGTGCCAGCAGCCCCACCCTTGGCGAGACCCAGTACTTC. It is translated as CASSPTLGETQYF. The chain links TRBV11-2 to TRBJ2-5; D is ambiguous. Trimming pared 5 bases from V and 5 bases from J, leaving 12 bases between. Germline CDR1 SGHAT, CDR2 FQNNGV. The CDR3 consists of 13 residues.

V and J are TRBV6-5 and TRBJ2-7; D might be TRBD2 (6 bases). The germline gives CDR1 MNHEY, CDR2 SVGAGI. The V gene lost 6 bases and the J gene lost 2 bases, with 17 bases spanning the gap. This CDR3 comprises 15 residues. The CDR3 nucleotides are TGTGCCAGCAGCCTTTTAAGCGGGCAGCCCTACGAGCAGTACTTC. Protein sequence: CASSLLSGQPYEQYF.

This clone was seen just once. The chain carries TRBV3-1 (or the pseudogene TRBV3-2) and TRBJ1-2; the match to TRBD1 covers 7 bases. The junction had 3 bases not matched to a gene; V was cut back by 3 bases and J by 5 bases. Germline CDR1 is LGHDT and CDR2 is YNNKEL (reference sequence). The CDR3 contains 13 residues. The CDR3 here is CASSHAGGYGYTF. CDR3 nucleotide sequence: TGTGCCAGCAGCCATGCAGGGGGGTATGGCTACACCTTC.

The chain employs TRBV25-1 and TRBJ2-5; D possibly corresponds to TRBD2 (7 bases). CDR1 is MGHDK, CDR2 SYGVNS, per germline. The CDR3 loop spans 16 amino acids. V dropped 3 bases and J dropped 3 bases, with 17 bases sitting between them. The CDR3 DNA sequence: TGTGCCAGCAGTGACTCGGGGGGCGGGCCCGAAGAGACCCAGTACTTC. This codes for CASSDSGGGPEETQYF.

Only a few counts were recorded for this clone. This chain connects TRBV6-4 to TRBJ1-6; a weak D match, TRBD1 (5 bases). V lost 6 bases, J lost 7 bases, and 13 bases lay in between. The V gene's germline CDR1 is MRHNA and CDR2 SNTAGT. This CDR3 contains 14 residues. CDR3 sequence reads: CASSRRAGNSPLHF. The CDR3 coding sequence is TGTGCCAGCAGCCGCCGGGCAGGGAATTCACCCCTCCACTTT.

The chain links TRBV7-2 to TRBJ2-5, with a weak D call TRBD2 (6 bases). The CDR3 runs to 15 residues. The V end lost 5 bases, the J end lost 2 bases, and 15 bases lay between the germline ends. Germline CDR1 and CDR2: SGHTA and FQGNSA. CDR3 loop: CASSPQKGGQETQYF. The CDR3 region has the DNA TGTGCCAGCAGCCCCCAGAAGGGAGGTCAAGAGACCCAGTACTTC.

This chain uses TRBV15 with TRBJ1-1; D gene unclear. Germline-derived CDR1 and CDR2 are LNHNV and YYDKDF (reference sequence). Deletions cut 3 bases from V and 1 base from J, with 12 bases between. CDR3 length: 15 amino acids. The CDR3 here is CATSRSRGGNTEAFF. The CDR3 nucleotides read TGTGCCACCAGCAGGTCCCGGGGAGGGAACACTGAAGCTTTCTTT.

CDR3 bases: TGTGCCATCAGGGGGGCTAGCGGGAGTACCTACGAGCAGTACTTC. Translating gives CAIRGASGSTYEQYF. The genes are TRBV10-3 and TRBJ2-7, with TRBD2 matching over 10 bases. V dropped 6 bases and J dropped 2; count of bases not matched to a gene: 7. This CDR3 spans 15 amino acids. The germline V gene has CDR1 ENHRY and CDR2 SYGVKD.

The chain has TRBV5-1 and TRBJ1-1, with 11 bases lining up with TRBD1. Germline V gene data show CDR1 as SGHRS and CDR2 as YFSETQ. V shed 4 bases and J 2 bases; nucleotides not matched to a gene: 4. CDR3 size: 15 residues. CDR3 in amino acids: CASSPGQGANTEAFF. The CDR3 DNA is TGCGCCAGCAGCCCCGGACAGGGGGCTAACACTGAAGCTTTCTTT.